This TCR beta chain was found in a study of blood T cell repertoires in COVID-19. The overall study: Sources were T cells, B-cell-depleted T cells, or PBMCs; the material itself was cDNA or gDNA.

Per the study methods: Researchers report that nucleated cell counts were estimated from reference gene primer amplification. Profiling relied on immunoSEQ multiplex PCR, and the TCRdb table lists in-frame clones only, not all of them. V and J calls and clone size follow that table, whereas D and trimming were derived from the DNA. The data hold about 150,000 clones, with roughly 80% observed a single time. CDR1 is MDHEN and CDR2 is SYDVKM in the germline V gene. This CDR3 region has 16 residues. Trimming took 6 bases from V and 2 from J; bases not matched to a gene: 12. This clone was counted a single time.

The source material was peripheral blood. This sequence originates from a man aged 60 to 69 with acute or convalescent COVID-19. The rearrangement joins TRBV28 to TRBJ2-7; the match to TRBD2 covers 8 bases. The CDR3 DNA reads TGTGCCAGCAGCCCTTCGGGGAGGACTAGCACCTACGAGCAGTACTTC. Translation: CASSPSGRTSTYEQYF.